This TCR beta chain was sequenced for a study of OX40 agonist ivuxolimab in advanced cancers. With regard to the full study: Ivuxolimab was an agonistic, fully human IgG2 monoclonal antibody directed against OX40 (CD134), a costimulatory receptor. Intravenous ivuxolimab was administered to patients every 2 weeks at six dose levels: 0.01, 0.1, 0.3, 1.5, 3 and 10 mg/kg. Among the roughly 50 dose-escalation patients, about 19 had hepatocellular carcinoma, approximately 15 melanoma, 9 renal cell carcinoma and 9 head and neck cancer. The dose-escalation cohort was over 70% male with a mean age of about 65 years, ranging from 23 to 79. Peripheral TCRbeta sequencing aimed to test whether ivuxolimab altered TCR sequence diversity and caused clonal T-cell expansion. Prior anti-PD-1, anti-PD-L1 or anti-CTLA-4 therapy was permitted, and checkpoint inhibitors had been received by about 36% of dose-escalation patients. Partial responses were achieved by three dose-escalation patients, of whom one had hepatocellular carcinoma and two had cutaneous melanoma. The paper reports the monotherapy dose-escalation portion (N of about 47 patients) of the phase I ivuxolimab trial.

For this clone: Its cognate antigen has yet to be identified. No clone much larger than this one lies a single base away; base qualities are absent.

For sequencing of the TCRbeta CDR3 region, genomic DNA was extracted from the sorted cells. The immunoSEQ Assay was used for sequencing of TCRbeta CDR3 regions. The source is immuneACCESS, and TCRdb retained only in-frame sequences with V and J called. Part of the clones is not carried over; for the studies checked, unresolved V genes explain less than half of this, and the remainder is unexplained. This sample gives more than 40,000 clones in total; approximately 91% of them show up just once. The ten biggest clones cover 0.95% to 1.1% of the sample. After removal of 7 bases from V and 4 bases from J, the junction retains 8 bases not matched to a gene. Based on the germline V gene, the CDR1 and CDR2 sequences are SNHLY and FYNNEI. From the cysteine up to the phenylalanine, the CDR3 has a length of 17 residues. The only DNA kept is the CDR3, 51 bases in frame from the first base. Patients with autoimmune disease history or receiving systemic immunosuppression were excluded from the trial. Peripheral blood for TCR sequencing was collected from all dose cohorts at baseline, on cycle 4 day 1, and on cycle 7 day 1. Samples came from an open-label, multicenter, first-in-human phase I dose-escalation trial of ivuxolimab. Adults with locally advanced or metastatic melanoma, renal cell, hepatocellular, or head and neck squamous cell carcinoma were enrolled in the trial. Before TCR sequencing, CD4+ T cells and CD8+ T cells from peripheral blood were sorted into separate populations.

Findings and caveats that apply to the study as a whole: After ivuxolimab, expanded clones were on average more numerous among CD8+ T cells than among CD4+ T cells. The antigen specificity of the peripheral T cells that underwent clonal expansion was not determined. Low levels of normalized T-cell clonal expansion were also shown by some nonresponding patients. In partial responders in the 0.1-3.0 mg/kg groups, normalized peripheral clonal expansion was found to be among the lowest, especially among CD8+ T cells. At doses from 0.1 to 3.0 mg/kg, clonal expansion was seen in both CD4+ and CD8+ blood T cells between baseline and week 6.

The sample consisted of CD4+ or CD8+ T cells sorted from blood, taken in a trial of the OX40 agonist ivuxolimab. This receptor chain uses TRBV2 and TRBJ2-2; the central 14 bases match TRBD2. The clonotype comes from an adult with an advanced solid tumor such as melanoma, head and neck, liver or kidney cancer. For the CDR3, the sequence is CASNRLAGGPGTGELFF. The sequenced DNA: TGTGCCAGCAACCGACTAGCGGGAGGGCCGGGCACCGGGGAGCTGTTTTTT.